This TCR beta chain appears in the sequencing data of a study of tumor and adjacent non-tumor tissue in lung cancer. At the level of the study: Patients comprised roughly 12 adenocarcinoma, a couple of squamous cell carcinoma and 1 small cell lung cancer.

General observations from the study: Patients with more diverse tumor TCRs had worse survival.

A note on this clonotype: As yet, its antigen is unknown. One end of the junction varies from germline; a read error may be responsible.

This sample's RNA came from whole unsorted tissue. CDR1 and CDR2 from the germline V gene are DFQATT and SNEGSKA (reference sequence). The CDR3 is made up of 14 amino acids. A modified ARM-PCR protocol with three rounds of nested PCR amplified TCRbeta. TCRdb recomputed calls from the multiplex PCR reads with MiXCR, one row per CDR3 protein. The sample records more than 95,000 distinct CDR3 sequences, about 66% being singletons. The TCR originated in a man in his thirties or forties with non-small cell lung cancer. J is TRBJ1-1 and V is TRBV20-1, with TRBD1 as a possible D gene (5 bases). Sequences were obtained from lung tumor tissue. The CDR3: CNVRAAGLDTGAFF. DNA for the CDR3: TGCAATGTTAGAGCGGCAGGATTGGACACTGGAGCTTTCTTT.